These 27 T cell receptor beta chains share one sample of origin, sequenced in a study of T cell responses to AZD1222 COVID-19 vaccine. Only in-frame clones appear in the TCRdb table, and some are missing; sequencing was by immunoSEQ multiplex PCR. The data contain some 79,000 clones, 80% to 90% of them singletons. The sample in question was peripheral blood, obtained 28 days after the second AZD1222 dose. The receptor source for this set is an adult who received the AZD1222 COVID-19 vaccine.

This clone was picked up a small number of times. The V and J genes are TRBV6-5 and TRBJ2-7, with D hard to call. The CDR3 contains 13 residues. Per the germline V gene, CDR1 is MNHEY and CDR2 is SVGAGI. The germline V and J ends were trimmed by 2 bases and 1 base, with 6 bases remaining between them. DNA for the CDR3: TGTGCCAGCAGTTACGGCCTATCCTACGAGCAGTACTTC. It translates to CASSYGLSYEQYF.

This chain joins TRBV19 and TRBJ2-7; 13 positions agree with TRBD2. Germline values: CDR1 LNHDA, CDR2 SQIVND (reference sequence). The CDR3 loop spans 15 amino acids. Losses at the gene ends were 5 bases for V and 3 bases for J; bases not matched to a gene: 4. The CDR3, as DNA: TGTGCCAGTAGTGTGGGACTAGCGGGGCTCTACGAGCAGTACGTC. Protein: CASSVGLAGLYEQYV.

The CDR3 region is CASSLASGTSGALQYF. Here the CDR3 DNA reads TGTGCCAGCAGCTTAGCCTCTGGGACTAGCGGGGCCCTCCAGTACTTC. V and J are TRBV7-9 and TRBJ2-5, with TRBD2 matching over 13 bases. The trim removed 0 bases at V and 10 bases at J, leaving 8 bases unmatched. CDR1 and CDR2 from the germline V gene are SEHNR and FQNEAQ (reference sequence). This CDR3 spans 16 amino acids.

The V and J genes are TRBV7-8 and TRBJ1-1; D is unclear. The CDR3 has 16 residues. V lost 1 base to trimming and J lost 0 bases, with 12 bases between them. Germline lookup yields CDR1 SGHVS and CDR2 FQNEAQ. CDR3 loop: CASSLGLRGLNTEAFF. In nucleotides, the CDR3 is TGTGCCAGCAGCTTAGGGTTGCGGGGTTTGAACACTGAAGCTTTCTTT.

In this sample, this clone turned up a few times. The rearrangement uses TRBV24-1 and TRBJ2-5; a weak D match, TRBD2 (6 bases). CDR3 length equals 14 residues. Germline V CDR1 and CDR2: KGHDR, SFDVKD. Trimming pared 4 bases from V and 4 bases from J, leaving 12 bases between. The CDR3 protein is CATSDQDGRETQYF. The CDR3 region has the DNA TGTGCCACCAGTGACCAGGACGGGAGAGAGACCCAGTACTTC.

The chain carries TRBV10-3 and TRBJ1-5; the D gene is possibly TRBD1 (6 bases). The CDR3 spans 14 residues. Trimming removed 5 bases from V and 4 bases from J, with 12 bases in between. From germline, CDR1 is ENHRY and CDR2 SYGVKD. CDR3 sequence: CAISSGTRNQPQHF. The CDR3 region has the DNA TGTGCCATCAGTTCCGGGACAAGGAATCAGCCCCAGCATTTT.

This chain links TRBV28 with TRBJ1-1, with D perhaps matching TRBD1 (5 bases). The CDR3 covers 13 residues. The germline gives CDR1 MDHEN, CDR2 SYDVKM. Trimming removed 2 bases at V and 7 bases at J, with 11 bases between. The CDR3 spells CASSLNRDVEAFF. DNA of the CDR3: TGTGCCAGCAGTTTAAATAGGGACGTTGAAGCTTTCTTT.

The chain combines TRBV28 with TRBJ2-7; 10 bases agree with TRBD1. After removal of 8 bases from V and 4 bases from J, the junction contained 8 bases not matched to a gene. CDR1 and CDR2 from the germline V gene are MDHEN and SYDVKM. The CDR3 covers 14 residues. The CDR3 DNA sequence: TGTGCCAGCGAGGGACAGGGGTGGAGGTACGAGCAGTACTTC. Encoded protein: CASEGQGWRYEQYF.

This clone was picked up a small number of times. The chain has TRBV19 and TRBJ1-1; 9 nucleotides line up with TRBD1. Germline V gives CDR1 LNHDA, CDR2 SQIVND (reference sequence). This CDR3 spans 15 amino acids. V gave up 4 bases and J gave up 5 bases; unmatched junction bases: 8. Written as DNA, the CDR3 is TGTGCCAGTAGTACCAGCGACAGGGGGAGTACTGAAGCTTTCTTT. Its protein product is CASSTSDRGSTEAFF.

The chain is built from TRBV9 and TRBJ2-6; D unclear. V lost 0 bases, J lost 2 bases, and 9 bases lay in between. The CDR3 is 16 residues long. Germline assignment: CDR1 SGDLS and CDR2 YYNGEE. The CDR3 reads CASSVAVQAGANVLTF. As DNA, the CDR3 is TGTGCCAGCAGCGTAGCTGTCCAGGCTGGGGCCAACGTCCTGACTTTC.

This sequence joins TRBV20-1 and TRBJ1-1; D remains ambiguous. This CDR3 has 11 residues. Germline-derived CDR1 and CDR2 are DFQATT and SNEGSKA (reference sequence). Trimming shortened V by 5 bases and J by 1 base, and 5 bases separated the two germline ends. Here the CDR3 reads CSAPRNTEAFF. CDR3 nucleotides: TGCAGTGCTCCCAGGAACACTGAAGCTTTCTTT.

The chain has TRBV5-8 and TRBJ2-7; D tentatively reads TRBD1 or TRBD2 (5 bases each). The CDR3 totals 12 residues. V lost 7 bases and J 0 bases, leaving 8 bases between the germline ends. From germline, CDR1 is SGHTS and CDR2 YDEGEE. As DNA, the CDR3 is TGTGCCAGCTCGGGACCCTCCTACGAGCAGTACTTC. Translating gives CASSGPSYEQYF.

This clone was seen once. The chain carries TRBV28 and TRBJ1-2; D unclear. CDR1 and CDR2 from the germline V gene are MDHEN and SYDVKM. V was shortened by 4 bases and J by 6 bases, with 3 bases between the two germline ends. This CDR3 spans 10 amino acids. DNA for the CDR3: TGTGCCAGCAGTTCTGATGGCTACACCTTC. It is translated as CASSSDGYTF.

The chain has TRBV20-1 and TRBJ1-6, with 11 bases matching TRBD1. The CDR3 is made up of 15 amino acids. Trimming at V came to 3 bases and at J to 7 bases, leaving 5 bases not matched to a gene. CDR1 is DFQATT and CDR2 is SNEGSKA in the germline V gene (reference sequence). In DNA form, the CDR3 reads TGCAGTGCTAGTAGTGGACAGGGGGCGAATTCACCCCTCCACTTT. Translated: CSASSGQGANSPLHF.

A single count supports this clone. The V and J genes are TRBV19 and TRBJ1-5, with TRBD1 matching 8 bases. The ends lost 0 bases at V and 5 bases at J; junction bases unmatched: 6. This CDR3 has 16 amino acids. Germline CDR1 and CDR2: LNHDA and SQIVND (reference sequence). The CDR3 reads CASSIERTGSYQPQHF. The CDR3 DNA reads as TGTGCCAGTAGTATAGAGAGGACAGGGAGCTATCAGCCCCAGCATTTT.

The chain carries TRBV4-3 and TRBJ2-1, with TRBD2 identical over 7 bases. This CDR3 is 15 amino acids long. Germline CDR1 reads LGHNA; CDR2 reads YSLEER. V gave up 2 bases and J gave up 6 bases; unmatched junction bases: 7. DNA for the CDR3: TGCGCCAGCAGCCAAAACCTAGCGGAGTTCAATGAGCAGTTCTTC. This encodes CASSQNLAEFNEQFF.

V gene TRBV4-2 combines with J gene TRBJ2-2; D unclear. In germline, CDR1 is LGHNA, CDR2 YNFKEQ. Trimming took 4 bases from V and 1 from J, leaving 16 bases between them. This CDR3 contains 17 residues. The CDR3 bases are TGTGCCAGCAGCCCTACCCCGTGGCGTGAGAACACCGGGGAGCTGTTTTTT. It encodes CASSPTPWRENTGELFF.

The CDR3 reads CASSSGPYEQYV. Written as DNA, the CDR3 is TGTGCCAGCAGCTCGGGACCGTACGAGCAGTACGTC. The gene calls are TRBV7-8 and TRBJ2-7, with D tentatively TRBD1 or TRBD2 (5 bases each). Germline loops: CDR1 SGHVS, CDR2 FQNEAQ. The CDR3 contains 12 residues. V gave up 4 bases and J gave up 4 bases, with 8 bases separating them.

J is TRBJ2-7 and V is TRBV7-8; 7 bases are shared with TRBD1. The CDR3 covers 15 residues. V lost 5 bases, J lost 0 bases, and 7 bases stayed unmatched. Per germline, CDR1 SGHVS and CDR2 FQNEAQ. CDR3 protein: CASSPTGDPSYEQYV. The CDR3, as DNA: TGTGCCAGCAGCCCTACAGGGGACCCCTCCTACGAGCAGTACGTC.

J is TRBJ2-7 and V is TRBV18, with D unresolved. In germline, CDR1 is KGHSH, CDR2 LQKENI. With 5 bases removed from V and 0 bases from J, the gap between germline ends came to 14 bases. This CDR3 comprises 15 residues. This CDR3 is CASSAADGRSYEQYF. The CDR3 DNA reads TGTGCCAGCTCAGCGGCGGACGGACGCTCCTACGAGCAGTACTTC. Combining the CDR3 with reference TRBV18 and TRBJ2-7 gives the whole variable domain NAGVMQNPRHLVRRRGQEARLRCSPMKGHSHVYWYRQLPEEGLKFMVYLQKENIIDESGMPKERFSAEFPKEGPSILRIQQVVRGDSAAYFCASSAADGRSYEQYFGPGTRLTVT.

The V call is TRBV3-1 (or the pseudogene TRBV3-2), the J call TRBJ1-1; D gene uncertain. The CDR3 is 15 residues long. CDR1 and CDR2 from the germline V gene are LGHDT and YNNKEL (reference sequence). V lost 3 bases to trimming and J lost 1 base, with 12 bases between them. The CDR3 loop is CASSQLAGGNTEAFF. CDR3 nucleotides: TGTGCCAGCAGCCAGCTCGCCGGCGGGAACACTGAAGCTTTCTTT.

The chain couples TRBV13 to TRBJ1-4, with TRBD1 matching 9 bases. The CDR3 loop spans 14 amino acids. The J segment lost 7 bases and the V segment lost 2 bases, leaving 2 bases of the junction unmatched. Germline loops: CDR1 PRHDT, CDR2 FYEKMQ (reference sequence). CDR3 sequence (DNA): TGTGCCAGCAGCTTACGACAGGGGGGTGAAAAACTGTTTTTT. This gives the protein CASSLRQGGEKLFF.

The chain couples TRBV18 to TRBJ1-1; D not certain. Per germline, CDR1 KGHSH and CDR2 LQKENI. CDR3 length equals 16 residues. Trimming took off 3 bases at V and 0 bases at J, with 14 bases between the two ends. The CDR3 nucleotides are TGTGCCAGCTCACCCGGACTCGGTCAGTTGAACACTGAAGCTTTCTTT. It encodes CASSPGLGQLNTEAFF.

The chain links TRBV5-6 to TRBJ2-1; D might be TRBD2 (5 bases). CDR1 is SGHDT, CDR2 YYEEEE, per germline. This CDR3 is 15 amino acids long. Trimming shortened V by 2 bases and J by 1 base, and 10 bases separated the two germline ends. CDR3 in DNA: TGTGCCAGCAGCTTTGAGCGGCAATCCTACAATGAGCAGTTCTTC. It is translated as CASSFERQSYNEQFF.

This clone has only one observation. The chain has TRBV18 and TRBJ2-5; the D is unclear. The CDR3 has 13 amino acids. Germline loops: CDR1 KGHSH, CDR2 LQKENI. Trimming took off 1 base at V and 3 bases at J, with 6 bases between the two ends. This chain's CDR3 is CASSPLIKETQYF. The CDR3 DNA is TGTGCCAGCTCACCACTTATAAAAGAGACCCAGTACTTC.

The chain uses TRBV20-1 and TRBJ1-1; possible D gene TRBD1, 5 bases. Germline V gene lookup returns CDR1 DFQATT and CDR2 SNEGSKA (reference sequence). The CDR3 is 14 amino acids. The V end lost 3 bases, the J end lost 6 bases, and 17 bases lay between the germline ends. CDR3: CSASSGFNNPEAFF. CDR3 nucleotides: TGCAGTGCTAGTTCAGGGTTTAATAATCCTGAAGCTTTCTTT.

This chain connects TRBV6-5 to TRBJ2-3; 7 nucleotides line up with TRBD2. The germline V gene encodes CDR1 MNHEY and CDR2 SVGAGI. The CDR3 runs 15 residues. The trim removed 8 bases at V and 4 bases at J, leaving 12 bases unmatched. The CDR3 nucleotides are TGTGCCAGCGATATACGGGCGGGAGCTGCAGATACGCAGTATTTT. This sequence encodes CASDIRAGAADTQYF.